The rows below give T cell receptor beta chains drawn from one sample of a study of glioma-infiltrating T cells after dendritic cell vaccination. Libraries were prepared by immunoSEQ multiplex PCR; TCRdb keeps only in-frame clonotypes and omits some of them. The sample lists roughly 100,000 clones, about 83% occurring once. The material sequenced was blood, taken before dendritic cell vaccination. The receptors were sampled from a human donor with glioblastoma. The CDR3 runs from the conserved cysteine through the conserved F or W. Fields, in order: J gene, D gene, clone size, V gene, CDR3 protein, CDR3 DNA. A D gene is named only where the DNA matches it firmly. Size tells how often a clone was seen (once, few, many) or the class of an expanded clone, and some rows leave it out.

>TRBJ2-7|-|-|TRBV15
CATSRDQGSSEQYF
TGTGCCACCAGCAGAGATCAGGGAAGCTCCGAGCAGTACTTC
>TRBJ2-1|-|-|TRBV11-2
CASSLAGSREQFF
TGTGCCAGCAGCTTGGCAGGGTCCCGGGAGCAGTTCTTC
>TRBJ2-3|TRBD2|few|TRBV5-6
CASSLQVPPGGTDTQYF
TGTGCCAGCAGCTTACAAGTGCCGCCCGGGGGGACAGATACGCAGTATTTT
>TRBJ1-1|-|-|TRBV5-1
CASSPEQGLRTEAFF
TGCGCCAGCAGCCCAGAACAGGGATTAAGGACTGAAGCTTTCTTT
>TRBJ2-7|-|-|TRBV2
CASSGYGLSYEQYF
TGTGCCAGCAGTGGATACGGTCTCTCCTACGAGCAGTACTTC
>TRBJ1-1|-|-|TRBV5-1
CASSLLAGQLNTEAFF
TGCGCCAGCAGCTTGTTGGCAGGCCAACTCAACACTGAAGCTTTCTTT
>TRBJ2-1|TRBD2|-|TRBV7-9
CASSLTSGIYNEQFF
TGTGCCAGCAGCCTGACTAGCGGGATATACAATGAGCAGTTCTTC
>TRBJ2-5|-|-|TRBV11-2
CASSFLGREETQYF
TGTGCCAGCAGCTTTCTGGGAAGGGAGGAGACCCAGTACTTC
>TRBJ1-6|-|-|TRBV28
CASSAYNSPLHF
TGTGCCAGCAGTGCGTATAATTCACCCCTCCACTTT
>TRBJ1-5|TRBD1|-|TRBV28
CASRQTGVVLPQHF
TGTGCCAGCAGGCAAACAGGGGTTGTTTTGCCCCAGCATTTT
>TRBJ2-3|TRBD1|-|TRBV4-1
CASSHRRGQSTDTQYF
TGCGCCAGCAGCCATAGACGGGGACAGAGCACAGATACGCAGTATTTT